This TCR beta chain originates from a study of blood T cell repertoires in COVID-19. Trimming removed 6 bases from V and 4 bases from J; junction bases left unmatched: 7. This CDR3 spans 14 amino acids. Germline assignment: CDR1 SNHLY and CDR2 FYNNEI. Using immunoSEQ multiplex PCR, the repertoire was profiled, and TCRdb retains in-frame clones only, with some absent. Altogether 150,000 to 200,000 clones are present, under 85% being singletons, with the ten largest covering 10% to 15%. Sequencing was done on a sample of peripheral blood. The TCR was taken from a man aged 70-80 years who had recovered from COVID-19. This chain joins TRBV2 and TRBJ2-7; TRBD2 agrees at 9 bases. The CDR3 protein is CASSSGLAVYEQYF. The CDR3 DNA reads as TGTGCCAGCAGCTCGGGACTAGCCGTTTACGAGCAGTACTTC.